The 9 T cell receptor beta chains reported below all come from one sample, sequenced in a study of Tregs in tolerant kidney transplant recipients. Libraries were prepared by immunoSEQ multiplex PCR; TCRdb keeps only in-frame clonotypes and omits some of them. Here the sample spans about 68,000 clones, over 80% being singletons. Sample: CD4+ T cells from blood. Receptors were obtained from a human donor in good health.

The V gene is TRBV6-6, the J gene TRBJ1-1, with 7 bases fitting TRBD1. The junction had 9 bases not matched to a gene; V was cut back by 5 bases and J by 3 bases. From germline, CDR1 is MNHNY and CDR2 SVGAGI (reference sequence). This CDR3 has 15 amino acids. The CDR3 bases are TGTGCCAGCAGTAACAGGGGACGGAGTCACACTGAAGCTTTCTTT. Translated: CASSNRGRSHTEAFF.

V and J are TRBV7-2 and TRBJ1-3; D is possibly TRBD1 (5 bases). CDR1 is SGHTA, CDR2 FQGNSA, per germline. V gave up 4 bases and J gave up 3 bases, with 16 bases separating them. The CDR3 contains 16 residues. The CDR3, as DNA: TGTGCCAGCAGCTCCGCCCGCGGGACCCATGGAAACACCATATATTTT. Its protein is CASSSARGTHGNTIYF. Using reference TRBV7-2 and TRBJ1-3 for the parts outside the CDR3, the full variable domain is GAGVSQSPSNKVTEKGKDVELRCDPISGHTALYWYRQSLGQGLEFLIYFQGNSAPDKSGLPSDRFSAERTGGSVSTLTIQRTQQEDSAVYLCASSSARGTHGNTIYFGEGSWLTVV.

For the CDR3, the DNA is TGCGCCAGCAGCCAAGCCCCAAGATCAGACGGCCGATGGTACGAGCAGTACTTC. This encodes CASSQAPRSDGRWYEQYF. This chain connects TRBV4-1 to TRBJ2-7; unclear D gene. Germline-derived CDR1 and CDR2 are MGHRA and YSYEKL. V dropped 1 base and J dropped 4 bases, with 23 bases sitting between them. The CDR3 sequence is 18 residues long.

This clone was found once. The J gene is TRBJ2-7, the V gene TRBV7-2; D is ambiguous. CDR1 and CDR2 from the germline V gene are SGHTA and FQGNSA. The CDR3 sequence is 12 residues long. V was clipped by 3 bases and J by 5 bases, with 8 bases between them. In nucleotides, the CDR3 is TGTGCCAGCAGCTTTAAGTCCCACGAGCAGTACTTC. Its translation is CASSFKSHEQYF.

This rearrangement joins TRBV11-2 to TRBJ1-4; D gene uncertain. Germline-derived CDR1 and CDR2 are SGHAT and FQNNGV. There are 15 residues in the CDR3. V shed 3 bases and J shed 0 bases, with 8 bases lying between them. CDR3 in DNA: TGTGCCAGCAGCTTGCGAGGATCAACTAATGAAAAACTGTTTTTT. This codes for CASSLRGSTNEKLFF. Full variable domain (remainder filled in from reference TRBV11-2 and TRBJ1-4): EAGVAQSPRYKIIEKRQSVAFWCNPISGHATLYWYQQILGQGPKLLIQFQNNGVVDDSQLPKDRFSAERLKGVDSTLKIQPAKLEDSAVYLCASSLRGSTNEKLFFGSGTQLSVL.

The chain is built from TRBV15 and TRBJ2-7; 8 nucleotides agree with TRBD2. This CDR3 contains 15 residues. Germline-derived CDR1 and CDR2 are LNHNV and YYDKDF (reference sequence). V shed 1 base, J shed 5 bases, and the junction held 7 bases outside the gene matches. CDR3 bases: TGTGCCACCAGCAGAGGACTAGCGAGAGGTGACGAGCAGTACTTC. It translates to CATSRGLARGDEQYF.

This clone turned up a few times. V and J are TRBV18 and TRBJ2-7; 12 bases map to TRBD2. Germline CDR1 and CDR2: KGHSH and LQKENI. The CDR3 has 15 residues. V dropped 1 base and J dropped 6; count of bases not matched to a gene: 4. The CDR3 loop reads CASSPQTSGSSEQYF. For the CDR3, the DNA is TGTGCCAGCTCACCACAGACTAGCGGGAGTTCCGAGCAGTACTTC.

CDR3 DNA sequence: TGTGCCAGCAGCGTTAGTCAGACGTACACCGGGGAGCTGTTTTTT. Translated, it gives CASSVSQTYTGELFF. This chain joins TRBV9 and TRBJ2-2, with D unresolved. Germline CDR1 reads SGDLS; CDR2 reads YYNGEE. With 2 bases removed from V and 3 bases from J, the gap between germline ends came to 11 bases. The CDR3 length is 15 residues.

The chain carries TRBV10-3 and TRBJ1-5; D is perhaps TRBD1 (5 bases). Trimming left V 0 bases short and J 4 bases short, with 10 bases between. CDR3 size: 15 residues. CDR1 is ENHRY, CDR2 SYGVKD, per germline. The CDR3: CAISESGVPNQPQHF. CDR3 in DNA: TGTGCCATCAGTGAGTCAGGGGTCCCGAATCAGCCCCAGCATTTT.